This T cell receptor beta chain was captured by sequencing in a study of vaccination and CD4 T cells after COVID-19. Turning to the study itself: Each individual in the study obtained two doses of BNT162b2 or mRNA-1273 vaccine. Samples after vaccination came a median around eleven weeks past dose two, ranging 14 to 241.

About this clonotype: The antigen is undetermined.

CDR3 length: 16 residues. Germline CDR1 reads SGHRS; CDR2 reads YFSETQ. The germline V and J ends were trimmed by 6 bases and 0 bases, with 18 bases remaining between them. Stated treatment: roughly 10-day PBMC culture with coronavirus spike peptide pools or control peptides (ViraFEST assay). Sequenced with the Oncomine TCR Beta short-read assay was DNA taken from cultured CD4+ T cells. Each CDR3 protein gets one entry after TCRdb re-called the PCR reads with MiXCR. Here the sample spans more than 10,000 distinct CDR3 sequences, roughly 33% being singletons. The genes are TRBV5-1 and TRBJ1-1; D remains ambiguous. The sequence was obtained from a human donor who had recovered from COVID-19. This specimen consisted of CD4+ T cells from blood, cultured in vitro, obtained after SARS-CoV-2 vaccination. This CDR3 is CASTARSIAMNTEAFF. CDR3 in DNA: TGCGCCAGCACGGCGCGGTCAATTGCGATGAACACTGAAGCTTTCTTT.